A single sample gave rise to the 15 T cell receptor beta chains below, sequenced in a study of molecular identifiers for immune sequencing clone quantification. TCRdb recomputed calls from the PCR reads with MiXCR, one row per CDR3 protein. Of about 640,000 distinct CDR3 sequences in the sample, nearly 20% were seen once. The sequencing input was naive CD8+ T cells from blood, with Jurkat cell RNA spiked in. Documented subset: FACS-sorted CD8+CD4-CCR7+CD45RA+ naive T cells. These receptors were obtained from a human donor in good health. Some libraries in this study had Jurkat cell RNA spiked in.

V usage is TRBV27 and J usage is TRBJ1-1, with D possibly TRBD1 on 5 matching bases. CDR3 size: 14 residues. V was pared by 0 bases and J by 5 bases, with 10 bases between. CDR1 is MNHEY, CDR2 SMNVEV, per germline (reference sequence). The CDR3, as DNA: TGTGCCAGCAGTTTATCCCACCGGGGGACTGAAGCTTTCTTT. Translated, it gives CASSLSHRGTEAFF.

In its sample, this clonotype was seen many times. The chain has TRBV9 and TRBJ2-2; D uncertain. The germline V and J ends were trimmed by 2 bases and 4 bases, with 3 bases remaining between them. Germline lookup yields CDR1 SGDLS and CDR2 YYNGEE. The length of the CDR3 is 12 residues. The CDR3 DNA reads TGTGCCAGCAGCGTCATCACCGGGGAGCTGTTTTTT. It translates to CASSVITGELFF.

About this clonotype itself: This may come from a read error, since a much larger clone is one base off. J is TRBJ2-7 and V is TRBV20-1; D possibly corresponds to TRBD2 (5 bases). This CDR3 spans 13 amino acids. Trimming stripped 4 bases from V and 0 bases from J, with 10 bases between. Germline CDR1 reads DFQATT; CDR2 reads SNEGSKA (reference sequence). The CDR3 protein is CSAKNTSSYEQYF. Here the CDR3 DNA reads TGCAGTGCTAAAAATACTAGCTCCTACGAGCAGTACTTC.

The table lists this clonotype with many counts. The chain links TRBV2 to TRBJ2-3; TRBD2 agrees at 9 bases. CDR3 length equals 14 residues. The ends lost 7 bases at V and 2 bases at J; junction bases unmatched: 4. Germline V lookup: CDR1 SNHLY, CDR2 FYNNEI. CDR3 residues: CASTLAGHTDTQYF. The CDR3 DNA follows: TGTGCCAGCACCCTAGCGGGGCACACAGATACGCAGTATTTT. The variable domain in full, with the rest retrieved from reference TRBV2 and TRBJ2-3, is EPEVTQTPSHQVTQMGQEVILRCVPISNHLYFYWYRQILGQKVEFLVSFYNNEISEKSEIFDDQFSVERPDGSNFTLKIRSTKLEDSAMYFCASTLAGHTDTQYFGPGTRLTVL.

Notes on this clonotype: Given a much more abundant clone one base away, this may be a read error. The chain links TRBV4-2 to TRBJ2-4; D tentatively reads TRBD1 or TRBD2 (5 bases each). V dropped 3 bases and J dropped 0 bases, with 9 bases sitting between them. Germline CDR1 is LGHNA and CDR2 is YNFKEQ. The CDR3 totals 15 residues. The CDR3 coding sequence is TGTGCCAGCAGCCATGGGGGACGAGCCAAAAACATTCAGTACTTC. It yields the protein CASSHGGRAKNIQYF.

J is TRBJ2-1 and V is TRBV3-1; 8 nucleotides line up with TRBD1. J was trimmed by 3 bases and V by 2 bases; bases with no gene match: 9. The CDR3 has 17 amino acids. The V gene's germline CDR1 is LGHDT and CDR2 YNNKEL (reference sequence). CDR3 in amino acids: CASSQTRTGRFYNEQFF. In DNA, the CDR3 is TGTGCCAGCAGCCAAACCCGGACAGGGCGCTTCTACAATGAGCAGTTCTTC.

This clonotype came up many times. This chain joins TRBV12-3 or TRBV12-4 and TRBJ1-1; weak D call: TRBD1 (5 bases). The CDR3 covers 11 residues. V was cut by 7 bases and J by 10 bases, with 13 bases left in between. The CDR3 loop is CASTRDGVAFF. The DNA of the CDR3 is TGTGCCAGCACTAGGGACGGAGTAGCTTTCTTT.

This chain joins TRBV30 and TRBJ2-5; D is unclear. Per germline, CDR1 GTSNPN and CDR2 SVGIG (reference sequence). This CDR3 region has 11 residues. V was pared by 3 bases and J by 1 base, with 3 bases between. The CDR3 sequence is CAWSVQETQYF. CDR3 nucleotides: TGTGCCTGGAGCGTCCAAGAGACCCAGTACTTC.

At least ten counts were recorded for this clonotype. This chain joins TRBV9 and TRBJ1-1; possible D gene TRBD1, 5 bases. V gave up 2 bases and J gave up 4 bases, with 12 bases separating them. Germline V CDR1 and CDR2: SGDLS, YYNGEE. The CDR3 runs to 14 residues. The CDR3, as DNA: TGTGCCAGCAGCGTTTGGGGGGACGGCACTGAAGCTTTCTTT. Amino acid sequence: CASSVWGDGTEAFF.

This clonotype came up many times. The rearrangement links TRBV25-1 to TRBJ2-7; D is possibly TRBD1 (8 bases). The germline V and J ends were trimmed by 6 bases and 4 bases, with 16 bases remaining between them. This CDR3 spans 14 amino acids. Germline CDR1 is MGHDK and CDR2 is SYGVNS. The CDR3 sequence: CASRGGDRSYEQYF. CDR3 nucleotides: TGTGCCAGCAGGGGGGGGGACAGGAGTTACGAGCAGTACTTC.

The table lists this clonotype with many counts. The rearrangement uses TRBV19 and TRBJ1-5; possibly TRBD1 for D (5 bases). The germline V gene encodes CDR1 LNHDA and CDR2 SQIVND (reference sequence). Trimming stripped 8 bases from V and 11 bases from J, with 13 bases between. The CDR3 is 11 residues long. The CDR3 sequence: CASPPVRAQHF. The CDR3 DNA follows: TGTGCCAGTCCACCGGTCAGGGCCCAGCATTTT.

Note on this clonotype: A much larger clone differs by one base, so this may be a read error. The rearrangement links TRBV29-1 to TRBJ2-1; TRBD2 matches at 8 bases. Germline CDR1 SQVTM, CDR2 ANQGSEA. The CDR3 has 13 residues. The CDR3 region is CSVEAGGRDDQFF. The CDR3 region has the DNA TGCAGCGTTGAAGCGGGGGGGCGAGATGATCAGTTCTTC.

This chain joins TRBV18 and TRBJ2-1; weak D call: TRBD1 (6 bases). Trimming stripped 6 bases from V and 0 bases from J, with 15 bases between. The CDR3 contains 16 residues. Germline V gene data show CDR1 as KGHSH and CDR2 as LQKENI. The CDR3 DNA sequence: TGTGCCAGCTCGCCGCAGGGGATTGGCTCCTACAATGAGCAGTTCTTC. Encoded protein: CASSPQGIGSYNEQFF.

A word on this clonotype: This could be a read error, since a much larger clone is one nucleotide away. The conserved closing phenylalanine or tryptophan is absent in this CDR3, likely reflecting a read error. The chain employs TRBV29-1 and TRBJ2-1; D call uncertain. The CDR3 runs 12 residues. Per germline, CDR1 SQVTM and CDR2 ANQGSEA. Trimming left V 1 base short and J 4 bases short, with 5 bases between. CDR3 nucleotides: TGCAGCGTTGAAGGACGTTACAATGAGCAGTTCTAC. Translated: CSVEGRYNEQFY.

Ten or more counts support this clonotype. This chain uses TRBV16 with TRBJ1-6; D perhaps matches TRBD1 (6 bases). Germline V gene sequence: CDR1 KGHSY, CDR2 FQNENV. V lost 4 bases and J lost 4, with 14 bases in between. CDR3 length equals 16 residues. CDR3: CASSRKPGDYNSPLHF. CDR3 nucleotide sequence: TGTGCCAGCAGCCGCAAACCAGGGGATTATAATTCACCCCTCCACTTT.